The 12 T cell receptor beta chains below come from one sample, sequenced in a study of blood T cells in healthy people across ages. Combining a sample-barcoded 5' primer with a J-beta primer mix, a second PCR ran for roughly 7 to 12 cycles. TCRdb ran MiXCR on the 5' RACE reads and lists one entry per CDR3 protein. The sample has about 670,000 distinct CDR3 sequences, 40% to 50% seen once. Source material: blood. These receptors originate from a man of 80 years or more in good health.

CDR3 in DNA: TGTGCCAGCCGAGTCACGTCCAATCAGCCCCAGCATTTT. Its protein product is CASRVTSNQPQHF. The chain joins TRBV6-2 or TRBV6-3 to TRBJ1-5; the D is unclear. Germline lookup yields CDR1 MNHEY and CDR2 SVGEGT. Trimming pared 8 bases from V and 3 bases from J, leaving 11 bases between. There are 13 residues in the CDR3.

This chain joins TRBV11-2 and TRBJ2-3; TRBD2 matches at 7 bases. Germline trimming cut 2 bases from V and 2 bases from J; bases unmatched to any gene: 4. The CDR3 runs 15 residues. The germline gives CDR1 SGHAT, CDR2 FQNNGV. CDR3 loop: CASSLSSGATDTQYF. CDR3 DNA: TGTGCCAGCAGCTTATCTAGCGGAGCCACAGATACGCAGTATTTT.

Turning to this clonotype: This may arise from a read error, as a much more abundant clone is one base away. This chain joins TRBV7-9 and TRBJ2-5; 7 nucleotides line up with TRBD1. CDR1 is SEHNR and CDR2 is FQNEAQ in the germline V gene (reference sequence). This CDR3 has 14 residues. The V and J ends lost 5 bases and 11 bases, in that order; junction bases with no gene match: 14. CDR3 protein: CASSRRTGTNEQYF. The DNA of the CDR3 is TGTGCCAGCAGCCGACGGACAGGAACGAATGAGCAGTACTTC.

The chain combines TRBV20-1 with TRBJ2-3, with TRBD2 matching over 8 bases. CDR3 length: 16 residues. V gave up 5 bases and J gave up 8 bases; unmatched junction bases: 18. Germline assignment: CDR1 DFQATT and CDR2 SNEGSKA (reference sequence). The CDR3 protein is CSAPAGQRGNRGTQYF. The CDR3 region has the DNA TGCAGTGCTCCAGCCGGCCAGCGGGGGAATAGGGGTACGCAGTATTTT.

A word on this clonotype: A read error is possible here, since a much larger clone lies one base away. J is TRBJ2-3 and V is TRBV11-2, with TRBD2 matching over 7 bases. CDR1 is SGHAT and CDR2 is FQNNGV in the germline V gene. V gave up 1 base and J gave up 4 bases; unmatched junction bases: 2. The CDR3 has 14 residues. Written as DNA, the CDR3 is TGTGCCAGCAGCTTAGCCGGGAGGTCAGATACGCAGTATTTT. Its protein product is CASSLAGRSDTQYF. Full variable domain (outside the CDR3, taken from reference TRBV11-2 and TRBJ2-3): EAGVAQSPRYKIIEKRQSVAFWCNPISGHATLYWYQQILGQGPKLLIQFQNNGVVDDSQLPKDRFSAERLKGVDSTLKIQPAKLEDSAVYLCASSLAGRSDTQYFGPGTRLTVL.

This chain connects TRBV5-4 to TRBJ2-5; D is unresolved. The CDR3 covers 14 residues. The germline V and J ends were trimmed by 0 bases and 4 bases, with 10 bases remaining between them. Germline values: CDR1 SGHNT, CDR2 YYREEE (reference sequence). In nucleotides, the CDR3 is TGTGCCAGCAGCTTGGTTGGATTGCGAGAGACCCAGTACTTC. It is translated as CASSLVGLRETQYF. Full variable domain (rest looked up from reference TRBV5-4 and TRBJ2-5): ETGVTQSPTHLIKTRGQQVTLRCSSQSGHNTVSWYQQALGQGPQFIFQYYREEENGRGNFPPRFSGLQFPNYSSELNVNALELDDSALYLCASSLVGLRETQYFGPGTRLLVL.

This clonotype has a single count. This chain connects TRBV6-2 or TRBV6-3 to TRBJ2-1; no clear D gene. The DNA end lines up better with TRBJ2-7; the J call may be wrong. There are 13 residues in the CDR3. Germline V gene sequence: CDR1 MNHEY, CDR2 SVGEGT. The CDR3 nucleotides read TGTGCCAGCACCGATGGTTCCTACAATGAGCAGTACTTC. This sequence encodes CASTDGSYNEQYF.

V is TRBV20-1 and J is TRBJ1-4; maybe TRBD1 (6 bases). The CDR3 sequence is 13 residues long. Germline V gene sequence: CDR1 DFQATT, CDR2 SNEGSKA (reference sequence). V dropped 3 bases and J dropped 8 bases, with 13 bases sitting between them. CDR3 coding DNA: TGCAGTGCTAGTCGTAGAGGGGGAGAAAAACTGTTTTTT. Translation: CSASRRGGEKLFF.

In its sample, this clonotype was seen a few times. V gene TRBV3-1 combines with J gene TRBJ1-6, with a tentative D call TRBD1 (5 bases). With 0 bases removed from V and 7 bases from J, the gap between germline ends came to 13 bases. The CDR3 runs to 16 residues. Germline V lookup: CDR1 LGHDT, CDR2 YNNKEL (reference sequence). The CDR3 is CASSQDPARENSPLHF. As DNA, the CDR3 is TGTGCCAGCAGCCAAGATCCGGCCAGGGAGAATTCACCCCTCCACTTT. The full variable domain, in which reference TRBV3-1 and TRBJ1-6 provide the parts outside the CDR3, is DTAVSQTPKYLVTQMGNDKSIKCEQNLGHDTMYWYKQDSKKFLKIMFSYNNKELIINETVPNRFSPKSPDKAHLNLHINSLELGDSAVYFCASSQDPARENSPLHFGNGTRLTVT.

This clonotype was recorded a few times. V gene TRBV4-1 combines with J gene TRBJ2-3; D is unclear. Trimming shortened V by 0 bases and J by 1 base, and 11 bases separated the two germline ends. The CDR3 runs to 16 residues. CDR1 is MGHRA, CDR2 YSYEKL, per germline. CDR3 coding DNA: TGCGCCAGCAGCCAAGATCGGACCCGGGGCACAGATACGCAGTATTTT. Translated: CASSQDRTRGTDTQYF.

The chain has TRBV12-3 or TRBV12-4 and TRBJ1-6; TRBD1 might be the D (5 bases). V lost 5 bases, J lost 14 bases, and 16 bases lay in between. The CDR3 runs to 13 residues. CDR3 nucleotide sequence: TGTGCCAGCAGTGTTCAGGGTGTGGAATCCCTCCACTTT. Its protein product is CASSVQGVESLHF.

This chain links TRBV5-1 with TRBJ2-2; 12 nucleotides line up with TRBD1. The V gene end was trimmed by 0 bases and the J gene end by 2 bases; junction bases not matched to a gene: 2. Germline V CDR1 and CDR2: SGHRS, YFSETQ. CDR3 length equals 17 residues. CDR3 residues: CASSLVGTGGNTGELFF. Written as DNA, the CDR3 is TGCGCCAGCAGCTTGGTCGGGACAGGGGGCAACACCGGGGAGCTGTTTTTT.